Each of the 24 T cell receptor beta chains below was sequenced from the same sample in a study of CD8 T cells in Susac syndrome. RNA amounts of roughly 0.5 to 1 ug underwent reverse transcription with random hexamers. TCRdb ran MiXCR on the immunoSEQ multiplex PCR reads and lists one entry per CDR3 protein. The repertoire holds some 400,000 distinct CDR3 sequences, with 75% to 90% as singletons. Specimen: CD8+ T cells from PBMCs. These receptors were obtained from a human donor with multiple sclerosis.

Written as DNA, the CDR3 is TGTGCCAGCAGCTTAGACGGCCGCAGATATGGCTACACCTTC. Amino acid sequence: CASSLDGRRYGYTF. The rearrangement uses TRBV11-2 and TRBJ1-2; D is uncertain. This CDR3 is 14 amino acids long. The germline V gene encodes CDR1 SGHAT and CDR2 FQNNGV. Trimming took 0 bases from V and 5 from J, leaving 10 bases between them.

The chain couples TRBV14 to TRBJ2-1, with 12 bases fitting TRBD2. Germline assignment: CDR1 SGHDN and CDR2 FVKESK. The CDR3 is 18 amino acids. V gave up 1 base and J gave up 3 bases; unmatched junction bases: 7. The CDR3: CASSQGLAGDPFYNEQFF. The CDR3 DNA follows: TGTGCCAGCAGCCAAGGACTAGCGGGGGACCCCTTCTACAATGAGCAGTTCTTC.

The chain is built from TRBV10-3 and TRBJ2-1; D gene uncertain. CDR3 length: 14 amino acids. The ends were cut back, 3 bases at V and 0 bases at J, with 6 bases in the middle. Germline CDR1 is ENHRY and CDR2 is SYGVKD. The CDR3 here is CAISDGSSYNEQFF. Here the CDR3 DNA reads TGTGCCATCAGTGACGGAAGCTCCTACAATGAGCAGTTCTTC.

This clonotype has only one observation. The chain couples TRBV19 to TRBJ2-1; D unresolved. This CDR3 comprises 16 residues. Germline lookup yields CDR1 LNHDA and CDR2 SQIVND (reference sequence). V was shortened by 1 base and J by 4 bases, with 14 bases between the two germline ends. The CDR3 DNA is TGTGCCAGTAGTATAGGTCCAGGATCTCTATACAATGAGCAGTTCTTC. This translates into CASSIGPGSLYNEQFF.

The chain carries TRBV27 and TRBJ2-3; no firm D call. This CDR3 has 17 residues. The germline V gene encodes CDR1 MNHEY and CDR2 SMNVEV (reference sequence). The V end lost 6 bases, the J end lost 4 bases, and 23 bases lay between the germline ends. In DNA, the CDR3 is TGTGCCAGCAGCACCCTTCTGACCGCGCGCGAGGCAGATACGCAGTATTTT. The encoded protein is CASSTLLTAREADTQYF.

This chain connects TRBV28 to TRBJ2-6; D ambiguous. Germline CDR1 and CDR2: MDHEN and SYDVKM. With 5 bases removed from V and 3 bases from J, the gap between germline ends came to 2 bases. This CDR3 has 12 amino acids. CDR3 protein: CASSDGANVLTF. For the CDR3, the DNA is TGTGCCAGCAGTGATGGGGCCAACGTCCTGACTTTC.

This chain joins TRBV25-1 and TRBJ1-5, with D possibly being TRBD1 (6 bases). This CDR3 has 13 amino acids. Deletions cut 4 bases from V and 7 bases from J, with 11 bases between. Germline V gene sequence: CDR1 MGHDK, CDR2 SYGVNS. Written as DNA, the CDR3 is TGTGCCAGCAGTGTGGGGGGCGGACAGCCCCAGCATTTT. It is translated as CASSVGGGQPQHF.

This clonotype appeared a few times. This sequence joins TRBV20-1 and TRBJ2-7, with D perhaps given as TRBD1 or TRBD2 (6 bases each). V was cut by 7 bases and J by 0 bases, with 19 bases left in between. Germline CDR1 reads DFQATT; CDR2 reads SNEGSKA (reference sequence). This CDR3 comprises 15 residues. CDR3 nucleotide sequence: TGCAGTGTCCATGGGTCCCGGGGGCCCTCCTACGAGCAGTACTTC. It specifies CSVHGSRGPSYEQYF.

The chain has TRBV4-1 and TRBJ2-2, with D tentatively TRBD2 (5 bases). The CDR3 covers 12 residues. Germline CDR1 and CDR2: MGHRA and YSYEKL. The ends were cut back, 11 bases at V and 6 bases at J, with 13 bases in the middle. The CDR3 is CASGGSSGELFF. The CDR3 bases are TGCGCCTCCGGCGGGTCATCCGGGGAGCTGTTTTTT.

The chain couples TRBV28 to TRBJ2-3; D may be TRBD1 (6 bases). The germline V gene encodes CDR1 MDHEN and CDR2 SYDVKM. This CDR3 region has 15 residues. V lost 3 bases and J lost 0, with 10 bases in between. The CDR3 DNA reads as TGTGCCAGCAGTTTTGACAGGTCTAGCACAGATACGCAGTATTTT. It yields the protein CASSFDRSSTDTQYF.

In DNA, the CDR3 is TGTGCCAGCAGCACGGGACAAATCAATCAGCCCCAGCATTTT. It yields the protein CASSTGQINQPQHF. The rearrangement joins TRBV7-6 to TRBJ1-5, with D perhaps TRBD1 (6 bases). The V end lost 5 bases, the J end lost 3 bases, and 11 bases lay between the germline ends. Germline CDR1 is SGHVS and CDR2 is FNYEAQ. The CDR3 contains 14 residues.

This rearrangement joins TRBV27 to TRBJ1-2; 8 positions match TRBD1. The germline V gene encodes CDR1 MNHEY and CDR2 SMNVEV (reference sequence). Germline trimming cut 6 bases from V and 7 bases from J; bases unmatched to any gene: 7. The CDR3 covers 13 residues. The DNA for the CDR3 is TGTGCCAGCAGCGGGAGACAGGGGTTTGGCTACACCTTC. Its translation is CASSGRQGFGYTF.

This clonotype was seen only once. J is TRBJ2-1 and V is TRBV5-1; 7 nucleotides match TRBD1. Trimming cost V 3 bases and J 3 bases; bases outside gene matches: 6. The germline gives CDR1 SGHRS, CDR2 YFSETQ. CDR3 length equals 15 residues. DNA of the CDR3: TGCGCCAGCAGCTGGCTAGGACAGGTCTACAATGAGCAGTTCTTC. Its protein is CASSWLGQVYNEQFF.

This chain uses TRBV20-1 with TRBJ2-5; 8 nucleotides match TRBD1. This CDR3 is 13 amino acids long. Germline CDR1 DFQATT, CDR2 SNEGSKA (reference sequence). V lost 5 bases to trimming and J lost 4 bases; unmatched junction nucleotides: 6. In nucleotides, the CDR3 is TGCAGTGCTTCACTCGACAGGGGAGAGACCCAGTACTTC. Its protein product is CSASLDRGETQYF.

This clonotype was recorded once. This rearrangement joins TRBV7-9 to TRBJ1-2; TRBD1 aligns across 8 bases. V lost 8 bases, J lost 3 bases, and 5 bases stayed unmatched. CDR3 length equals 13 residues. Looked up from germline, CDR1 is SEHNR and CDR2 is FQNEAQ (reference sequence). The DNA of the CDR3 is TGTGCCAGCCTGTTGGACAGGGACTATGGCTACACCTTC. It is translated as CASLLDRDYGYTF.

This clonotype was seen a handful of times. The rearrangement links TRBV6-1 to TRBJ2-7, with D possibly being TRBD1 (6 bases). Germline V lookup: CDR1 MNHNS, CDR2 SASEGT. V lost 5 bases, J lost 6 bases, and 14 bases lay in between. The CDR3 covers 13 residues. CDR3 in amino acids: CASSFTGLLEQYF. In DNA form, the CDR3 reads TGTGCCAGCAGTTTCACAGGGTTACTCGAGCAGTACTTC.

The chain uses TRBV25-1 and TRBJ1-2, with D possibly TRBD1 on 6 matching bases. The germline gives CDR1 MGHDK, CDR2 SYGVNS. With 3 bases removed from V and 4 bases from J, the gap between germline ends came to 12 bases. This CDR3 region has 14 residues. The CDR3 here is CASSDITGTYGYTF. The CDR3, as DNA: TGTGCCAGCAGTGATATAACAGGGACCTATGGCTACACCTTC.

In regard to this clonotype: A read error may produce the germline difference seen at one junction end. The CDR3 coding sequence is TGTGCCAGCAGCTTAATGCTCTCCAACGAGCAGTACTTC. Protein product: CASSLMLSNEQYF. J is TRBJ2-7 and V is TRBV7-7; D is unclear. This CDR3 has 13 amino acids. Germline values: CDR1 SSHAT, CDR2 FNYEAQ (reference sequence).

The V call is TRBV12-3 or TRBV12-4, the J call TRBJ1-1; no firm D call. This CDR3 region has 14 residues. V gave up 3 bases and J gave up 3 bases, with 11 bases separating them. Here the CDR3 DNA reads TGTGCCAGCAGTTTTGGAGGGCGGGACACTGAAGCTTTCTTT. Translating gives CASSFGGRDTEAFF.

The V call is TRBV10-3, the J call TRBJ2-7; D not certain. This CDR3 is 11 amino acids long. Deletions cut 0 bases from V and 5 bases from J, with 2 bases between. Germline CDR1 is ENHRY and CDR2 is SYGVKD. The CDR3 sequence is CAISESNEQYF. CDR3 bases: TGTGCCATCAGTGAGTCTAACGAGCAGTACTTC.

This chain links TRBV20-1 with TRBJ1-1; a possible D gene is TRBD1 (6 bases). Germline V gene lookup returns CDR1 DFQATT and CDR2 SNEGSKA (reference sequence). V was pared by 3 bases and J by 4 bases, with 15 bases between. This CDR3 contains 14 residues. In DNA form, the CDR3 reads TGCAGTGCTAGTGAAACAGGGCTCGGCACTGAAGCTTTCTTT. This sequence encodes CSASETGLGTEAFF.

CDR3 nucleotide sequence: TGTGCCAGCAGGCCTTGGGACAGGGGCTACGAGCAGTACTTC. Its protein is CASRPWDRGYEQYF. The chain joins TRBV6-5 to TRBJ2-7; 10 bases are shared with TRBD1. With 6 bases clipped from V and 3 bases from J, the junction kept 5 bases outside the gene matches. Per the germline V gene, CDR1 is MNHEY and CDR2 is SVGAGI. This CDR3 is 14 amino acids long.

The V gene is TRBV30, the J gene TRBJ1-2; maybe TRBD1 (6 bases). The CDR3 runs to 11 residues. The V end was cut by 0 bases, the J end by 12 bases, with 11 bases between. CDR1 and CDR2 from the germline V gene are GTSNPN and SVGIG (reference sequence). CDR3 nucleotide sequence: TGTGCCTGGAGTGTAGGGGGAGAAGACACCTTC. It encodes CAWSVGGEDTF.

The CDR3 DNA follows: TGCGCCAGCAGGGCGGACAGCCAAGAGACCCAGTACTTC. This gives the protein CASRADSQETQYF. The chain has TRBV5-1 and TRBJ2-5; tentatively, D is TRBD1 (6 bases). Per the germline V gene, CDR1 is SGHRS and CDR2 is YFSETQ. V lost 5 bases to trimming and J lost 1 base, with 9 bases between them. CDR3 length equals 13 residues.